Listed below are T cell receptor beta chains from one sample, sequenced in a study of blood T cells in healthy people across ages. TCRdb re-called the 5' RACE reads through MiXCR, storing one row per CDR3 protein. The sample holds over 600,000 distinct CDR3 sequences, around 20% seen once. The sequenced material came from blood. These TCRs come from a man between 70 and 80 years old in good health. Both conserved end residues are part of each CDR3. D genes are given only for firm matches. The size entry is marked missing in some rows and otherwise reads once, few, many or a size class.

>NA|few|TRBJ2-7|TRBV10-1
TGCGCCAGCAGTGAGTCCGACGAGCAGTACTTC
CASSESDEQYF
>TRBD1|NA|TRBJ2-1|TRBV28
TGTGCCAGCCGGGTCACACAGGGGTCCTACAATGAGCAGTTCTTC
CASRVTQGSYNEQFF
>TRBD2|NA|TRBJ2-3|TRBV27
TGTGCCAGCAGTCAGGGACTAGGTGCCACAGATACGCAGTATTTT
CASSQGLGATDTQYF
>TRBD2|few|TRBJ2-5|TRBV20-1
TGCAGTGCTAGTCCCCCCACGGGGGGTGATGAGACCCAGTACTTC
CSASPPTGGDETQYF
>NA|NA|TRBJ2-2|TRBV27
TGTGCCAGCAGTTTAAGGCGTGGTAGCGCGGAGCTGTTTTTT
CASSLRRGSAELFF
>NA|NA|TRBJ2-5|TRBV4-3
TGCGCCAGCAGCCAAGATCGAGTTTTCCGCGAGACCCAGTACTTC
CASSQDRVFRETQYF
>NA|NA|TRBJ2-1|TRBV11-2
TGTGCCAGCAGGGGTATTAGGGGGGGGACAGGTGCCTACAATGAGCAGTTCTTC
CASRGIRGGTGAYNEQFF
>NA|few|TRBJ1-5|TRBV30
TGTGCCTGGAGTGGCCAGGGATCTAGCAATCAGCCCCAGCATTTT
CAWSGQGSSNQPQHF
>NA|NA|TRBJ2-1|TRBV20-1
TGCAGTGCTAGAGTCCCCGAGGGGCTGTCGGTTGAGCAGTTCTTC
CSARVPEGLSVEQFF
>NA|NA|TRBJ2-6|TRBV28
TGTGCCAGCACCCACCTACAGGGAGTTGGGGCCAACGTCCTGACTTTC
CASTHLQGVGANVLTF
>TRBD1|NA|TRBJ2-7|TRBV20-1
TGCAGTGCTAGCCGGGACAGGGGCTACGAGCAGTACTTC
CSASRDRGYEQYF
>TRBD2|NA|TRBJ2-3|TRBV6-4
TGTGCCAGCAGTGACTCGAGCGGGGGGGCCACAGATACGCAGTATTTT
CASSDSSGGATDTQYF
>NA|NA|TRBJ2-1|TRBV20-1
TGCAGTGCTAACCAAGAGACGGGGAGCTCCTACAATGAGCAGTTCTTC
CSANQETGSSYNEQFF
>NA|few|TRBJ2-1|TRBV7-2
TGTGCCAGCAGCTCTGACGGAAACTCCTACAATGAGCAGTTCTTC
CASSSDGNSYNEQFF
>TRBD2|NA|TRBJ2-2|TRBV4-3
TGCGCCAGCAGCCAAGATTTGGGGACTAGCGTCACCGGGGAGCTGTTTTTT
CASSQDLGTSVTGELFF
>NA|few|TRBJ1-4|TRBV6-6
TGTGCCAGCAGTTACCTTACCAGGGGAAGGGATGAAAAACTGTTTTTT
CASSYLTRGRDEKLFF
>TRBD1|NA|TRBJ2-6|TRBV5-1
TGCGCCAGCAGCTCGACAGGGTCTGGGGCCAACGTCCCGACTTTC
CASSSTGSGANVPTF
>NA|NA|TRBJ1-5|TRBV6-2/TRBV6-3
TGTGCCACACAAGATAGCAATCAGCCCCAGCATTTT
CATQDSNQPQHF
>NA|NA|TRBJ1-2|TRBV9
TGTGCCAGCAGCGTAGCGGGGGTTAACTATGGCTACACCTTC
CASSVAGVNYGYTF
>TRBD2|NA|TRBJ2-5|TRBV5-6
TGTGCCAGCAGCTCCACTAGCGGTATGGAGACCCAGTACTTC
CASSSTSGMETQYF
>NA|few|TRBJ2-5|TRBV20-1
TGCAGTGCTAGAGCCCCAGAGACCCAGTACTTC
CSARAPETQYF
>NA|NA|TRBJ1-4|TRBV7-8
TGTGCCAGCGGCCCGACAGAGGACCCAGAAAAACTGTTTTTT
CASGPTEDPEKLFF
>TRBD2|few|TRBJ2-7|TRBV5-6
TGTGCCAGCAGCACCTGGACTAGCTCCTACGAGCAGTACTTC
CASSTWTSSYEQYF
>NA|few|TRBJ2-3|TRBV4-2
TGTGCCAGCAGCCAAGATATGGCAGGGGAGATAGATACGCAGTATTTT
CASSQDMAGEIDTQYF
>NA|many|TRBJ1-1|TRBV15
TGTGCCACCAGCAAAACAGGGTCGGGCACTGAAGCTTTCTTT
CATSKTGSGTEAFF
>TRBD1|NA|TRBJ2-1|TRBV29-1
TGCAGCGTTGATCGACAGGGGACCAATGAGCAGTTCTTC
CSVDRQGTNEQFF
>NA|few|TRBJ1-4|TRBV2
TGTGCCAGCGTACCAAACTCATCGGGTGAAAAACTGTTTTTT
CASVPNSSGEKLFF
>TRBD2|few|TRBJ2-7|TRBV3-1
TGTGCCAGCAGCCCGCGGGAGGGGGCGTTCTACGAGCAGTACTTC
CASSPREGAFYEQYF
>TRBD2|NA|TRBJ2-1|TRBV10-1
TGCGCCAGCAGTGGAAGGCGGACTAGCGGGAGTAAAAATGAGCAGTTCTTC
CASSGRRTSGSKNEQFF
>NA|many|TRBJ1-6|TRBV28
TGTGCCAGCAGTCCCGAGGACACGAGCTCCTATAATTCACCCCTCCACTTT
CASSPEDTSSYNSPLHF
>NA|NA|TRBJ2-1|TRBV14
TGTGCCAGCAGCCAAGTTGCAGGGGTAGCCTACAATGAGCAGTTCTTC
CASSQVAGVAYNEQFF
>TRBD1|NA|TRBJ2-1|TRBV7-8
TGTGCCAGCAGCTTAGGGGGGACAGATCTCAATGAGCAGTTCTTC
CASSLGGTDLNEQFF
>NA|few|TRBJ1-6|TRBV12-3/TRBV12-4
TGTGCCAGCACCCTGGGGGCAGCTAATAATTCACCCCTCCACTTT
CASTLGAANNSPLHF
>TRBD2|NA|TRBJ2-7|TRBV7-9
TGTGCCAGCAGCTTCGGGACTAGCGCCGACGAGCAGTACTTC
CASSFGTSADEQYF
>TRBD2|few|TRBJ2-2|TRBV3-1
TGTGCCAGCAGCCAAAGCGGGAGCAACACCGGGGAGCTGTTTTTT
CASSQSGSNTGELFF
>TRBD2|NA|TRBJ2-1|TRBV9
TGTGCCAGCAGCTTCGGGACTACTTTAGGGAATGAGCAGTTCTTC
CASSFGTTLGNEQFF
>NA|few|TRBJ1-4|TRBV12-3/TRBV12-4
TGTGCCAGCGGTGCCGCAGAGGGTAATGAAAAACTGTTTTTT
CASGAAEGNEKLFF
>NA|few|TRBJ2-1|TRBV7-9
TGTGCCAGCAGCTTAGAGCAGGGTTGGGTAGCGAGCTCCTACAATGAGCAGTTCTTC
CASSLEQGWVASSYNEQFF
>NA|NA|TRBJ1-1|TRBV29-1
TGCAGCGTTGAAGGTGGCGGGCATGGGAGCACTGAAGCTTTCTTT
CSVEGGGHGSTEAFF
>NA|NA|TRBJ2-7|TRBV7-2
TGTGCCAGCAGCTTAGCGATATTTTCTAACTCCTACGAGCAGTACTTC
CASSLAIFSNSYEQYF
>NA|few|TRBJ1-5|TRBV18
TGTGCCAGCTCACCACCAGGATTGAATCAGCCCCAGCATTTT
CASSPPGLNQPQHF
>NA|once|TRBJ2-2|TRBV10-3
TGTGCCATCAGGGGTCAGGCGTCGAACACCGGGGAGCTGTTTTTT
CAIRGQASNTGELFF
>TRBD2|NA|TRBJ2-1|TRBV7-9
TGTGCCAGCAGCTTGGAGGGGACTAGCTCCAATGAGCAGTTCTTC
CASSLEGTSSNEQFF
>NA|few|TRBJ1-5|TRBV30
TGTGCCTGGAGTGTACAGGGAGACAATCAGCCCCAGCATTTT
CAWSVQGDNQPQHF
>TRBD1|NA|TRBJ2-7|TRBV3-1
TGCGCCAGCAGCCAAGCGACAGGGGGGCTCTACGAGCAGTACTTC
CASSQATGGLYEQYF
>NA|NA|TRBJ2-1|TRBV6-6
TGTGCCAGCTTCGCCTCTGGGACCAATGAGCAGTTCTTC
CASFASGTNEQFF